Below, 23 T cell receptor beta chains from the same sample are listed, as sequenced in a study of cytomegalovirus exposure and HLA in healthy donors. Vbeta (60) and Jbeta (13) primers were used in the PCR. Some clones are missing from TCRdb's copy, which holds only in-frame ones; the method was immunoSEQ multiplex PCR. Altogether about 120,000 clones are present, roughly 80% being singletons, with the ten largest covering 7.5% to 10%. The sequenced sample was PBMCs. The receptors shown here come from a female donor in good health and CMV-seropositive.

This clone was seen repeatedly, ten times or more. The gene calls are TRBV6-1 and TRBJ1-3; D is undetermined. Trimming pared 0 bases from V and 2 bases from J, leaving 17 bases between. Germline V gene lookup returns CDR1 MNHNS and CDR2 SASEGT. CDR3 length equals 18 residues. In nucleotides, the CDR3 is TGTGCCAGCAGTGAAGCGCTTCAGTACCGGAGGACTGGAAACACCATATATTTT. This gives the protein CASSEALQYRRTGNTIYF.

The chain couples TRBV6-5 to TRBJ1-2; TRBD1 matches at 7 bases. Trimming removed 4 bases from V and 8 bases from J; junction bases left unmatched: 7. The CDR3 consists of 13 residues. Germline CDR1 is MNHEY and CDR2 is SVGAGI. The CDR3 nucleotides are TGTGCCAGCAGTTCACAGGGGCTAGGGGGCTACACCTTC. Amino acid sequence: CASSSQGLGGYTF.

V and J are TRBV6-5 and TRBJ2-5; possibly TRBD1 for D (5 bases). The CDR3 totals 15 residues. The germline gives CDR1 MNHEY, CDR2 SVGAGI. V lost 0 bases and J lost 7, with 15 bases in between. The CDR3 spells CASSYSKAFQGTQYF. The CDR3 DNA is TGTGCCAGCAGTTACTCGAAGGCCTTTCAGGGGACCCAGTACTTC.

The chain has TRBV28 and TRBJ1-5; TRBD1 might be the D (5 bases). Between the trimmed V and J ends, which lost 7 bases and 5 bases, there was a span of 18 bases. Germline V gene data show CDR1 as MDHEN and CDR2 as SYDVKM. The CDR3 spans 15 residues. The chain's CDR3 is CASTTGPLRDQPQHF. DNA for the CDR3: TGTGCCAGCACCACGGGCCCCCTCAGGGATCAGCCCCAGCATTTT.

The V gene is TRBV27, the J gene TRBJ1-2; 7 nucleotides align to TRBD1. V shed 5 bases and J 2 bases; nucleotides not matched to a gene: 20. Germline assignment: CDR1 MNHEY and CDR2 SMNVEV (reference sequence). The CDR3 sequence is 19 residues long. In nucleotides, the CDR3 is TGTGCCAGCAGTCCATTCTCGATCCTTCAGAGGGGGCCGAACTATGGCTACACCTTC. It codes for CASSPFSILQRGPNYGYTF.

J is TRBJ1-4 and V is TRBV9, with D tentatively TRBD1 (5 bases). Trimming stripped 4 bases from V and 6 bases from J, with 16 bases between. CDR1 is SGDLS, CDR2 YYNGEE, per germline. The CDR3 length is 15 residues. CDR3 region: CASSIRDFGYEKLFF. The CDR3 coding sequence is TGTGCCAGCAGCATCCGGGACTTCGGATATGAAAAACTGTTTTTT.

The V gene is TRBV6-5, the J gene TRBJ1-4; D might be TRBD1 (5 bases). Trimming left V 6 bases short and J 4 bases short, with 12 bases between. The CDR3 covers 14 residues. From germline, CDR1 is MNHEY and CDR2 SVGAGI. In DNA, the CDR3 is TGTGCCAGCAGCCAGGGTCGAGTTAATGAAAAACTGTTTTTT. This gives the protein CASSQGRVNEKLFF.

V is TRBV25-1 and J is TRBJ2-3, with TRBD2 identical over 15 bases. There are 18 residues in the CDR3. Germline V gene sequence: CDR1 MGHDK, CDR2 SYGVNS. The V segment lost 1 base and the J segment 0 bases; nucleotides outside the gene matches: 2. CDR3 in amino acids: CASSEWGLAGGSTDTQYF. The CDR3 DNA follows: TGTGCCAGCAGTGAATGGGGACTAGCGGGGGGTAGCACAGATACGCAGTATTTT.

CDR3: CASSLEAGEGYTF. In DNA form, the CDR3 reads TGTGCCAGCAGCTTAGAGGCAGGGGAAGGCTACACCTTC. The genes are TRBV7-8 and TRBJ1-2; possibly TRBD1 for D (6 bases). Deletions cut 1 base from V and 8 bases from J, with 11 bases between. CDR3 length: 13 amino acids. Germline V gives CDR1 SGHVS, CDR2 FQNEAQ.

This rearrangement joins TRBV2 to TRBJ2-6; D possibly corresponds to TRBD1 (5 bases). The V end lost 7 bases, the J end lost 2 bases, and 12 bases lay between the germline ends. Germline V gives CDR1 SNHLY, CDR2 FYNNEI. The CDR3 runs to 15 residues. Here the CDR3 DNA reads TGTGCCAGCAAGGGGTCAGGAGCTGGGGCCAACGTCCTGACTTTC. Its translation: CASKGSGAGANVLTF.

The gene calls are TRBV19 and TRBJ1-5, with 7 bases identical to TRBD1. V was clipped by 6 bases and J by 6 bases; unmatched bases: 11. Per germline, CDR1 LNHDA and CDR2 SQIVND (reference sequence). The CDR3 covers 15 residues. CDR3 region: CASRRGGGNGQPQHF. The CDR3 DNA sequence: TGTGCCAGTAGGAGAGGGGGCGGGAATGGTCAGCCCCAGCATTTT.

The rearrangement links TRBV11-2 to TRBJ2-3, with 7 bases matching TRBD1. This CDR3 comprises 16 residues. Germline V gene data show CDR1 as SGHAT and CDR2 as FQNNGV. J lost 2 bases, V lost 1 base, and 6 bases had no gene match. Here the CDR3 DNA reads TGTGCCAGCAGCTTAGGAAGGGGACAGCTCACAGATACGCAGTATTTT. Protein sequence: CASSLGRGQLTDTQYF.

The chain carries TRBV6-6 and TRBJ1-5, with D perhaps matching TRBD1 (5 bases). The V end was cut by 6 bases, the J end by 7 bases, with 16 bases between. The CDR3 extends over 14 amino acids. Germline-derived CDR1 and CDR2 are MNHNY and SVGAGI (reference sequence). The chain's CDR3 is CASSRGGFGQPQHF. The CDR3 nucleotides read TGTGCCAGCAGCCGGGGGGGATTTGGACAGCCCCAGCATTTT.

The chain couples TRBV29-1 to TRBJ2-5; no clear D gene. V was shortened by 2 bases and J by 2 bases, with 9 bases between the two germline ends. The CDR3 sequence is 13 residues long. Germline CDR1 SQVTM, CDR2 ANQGSEA. In DNA, the CDR3 is TGCAGCGTTGAACACAGAGCACAAGAGACCCAGTACTTC. Translated, it gives CSVEHRAQETQYF.

The V call is TRBV5-6, the J call TRBJ1-2; D might be TRBD1 (5 bases). Trimming stripped 3 bases from V and 7 bases from J, with 7 bases between. The CDR3 runs to 11 residues. Germline-derived CDR1 and CDR2 are SGHDT and YYEEEE. DNA of the CDR3: TGTGCCAGCAGCTCTGGGGCTGGCTACACCTTC. Translating it yields CASSSGAGYTF.

The chain combines TRBV5-1 with TRBJ2-2, with D perhaps TRBD2 (5 bases). The CDR3 is 15 residues long. Germline V gives CDR1 SGHRS, CDR2 YFSETQ. V was cut by 4 bases and J by 6 bases, with 16 bases left in between. The CDR3 is CASSGESSWAGELFF. The CDR3 nucleotides are TGCGCCAGCAGCGGGGAGAGTAGTTGGGCCGGGGAGCTGTTTTTT.

The V and J genes are TRBV11-3 and TRBJ1-1, with D perhaps TRBD1 (5 bases). The V end was cut by 1 base, the J end by 2 bases, with 11 bases between. The CDR3 covers 15 residues. Germline V gene lookup returns CDR1 SGHNT and CDR2 YENEEA. CDR3 nucleotides: TGTGCCAGCAGCTTAGGGTTAGGGGTCAACACTGAAGCTTTCTTT. It yields the protein CASSLGLGVNTEAFF.

The rearrangement links TRBV5-1 to TRBJ1-6; 8 bases match TRBD1. Germline V gives CDR1 SGHRS, CDR2 YFSETQ. This CDR3 contains 16 residues. The ends lost 3 bases at V and 8 bases at J; junction bases unmatched: 10. CDR3 region: CASSSTQGAYYSPLHF. CDR3 sequence (DNA): TGCGCCAGCAGCTCCACTCAGGGGGCGTATTATTCACCCCTCCACTTT.

The chain has TRBV7-9 and TRBJ1-6, with TRBD1 identical over 10 bases. This CDR3 comprises 15 residues. Germline V CDR1 and CDR2: SEHNR, FQNEAQ (reference sequence). The J segment lost 5 bases and the V segment lost 5 bases, leaving 3 bases of the junction unmatched. CDR3 DNA: TGTGCCAGCAGCACCGGACAGGGGGATAATTCACCCCTCCACTTT. This sequence encodes CASSTGQGDNSPLHF.

This clone was counted a single time. The genes are TRBV18 and TRBJ1-2, with 9 bases matching TRBD1. This CDR3 is 14 amino acids long. V lost 2 bases to trimming and J lost 7 bases; unmatched junction nucleotides: 5. The V gene's germline CDR1 is KGHSH and CDR2 LQKENI. CDR3 coding DNA: TGTGCCAGCTCACCAGGACAGGGGCGCGCTGGCTACACCTTC. This gives the protein CASSPGQGRAGYTF.

The chain joins TRBV28 to TRBJ2-2, with D tentatively TRBD2 (6 bases). The CDR3 has 14 residues. The V end was cut by 6 bases, the J end by 2 bases, with 10 bases between. Germline V gene lookup returns CDR1 MDHEN and CDR2 SYDVKM. CDR3 residues: CASSPGTNTGELFF. The CDR3 DNA is TGTGCCAGCAGCCCAGGGACTAACACCGGGGAGCTGTTTTTT.

The chain joins TRBV5-1 to TRBJ2-1; possibly TRBD2 for D (6 bases). CDR1 is SGHRS, CDR2 YFSETQ, per germline. The CDR3 spans 15 residues. V dropped 2 bases and J dropped 2 bases, with 11 bases sitting between them. CDR3 residues: CASSLGTSPYNEQFF. As DNA, the CDR3 is TGCGCCAGCAGCTTAGGGACTTCCCCCTACAATGAGCAGTTCTTC. The variable domain in full, completed from reference TRBV5-1 and TRBJ2-1, reads KAGVTQTPRYLIKTRGQQVTLSCSPISGHRSVSWYQQTPGQGLQFLFEYFSETQRNKGNFPGRFSGRQFSNSRSEMNVSTLELGDSALYLCASSLGTSPYNEQFFGPGTRLTVL.

The rearrangement uses TRBV19 and TRBJ1-6; 9 bases map to TRBD1. CDR1 and CDR2 (germline): LNHDA, SQIVND (reference sequence). CDR3 length: 15 amino acids. V dropped 5 bases and J dropped 7; count of bases not matched to a gene: 6. CDR3 DNA sequence: TGTGCCAGTAGTTTGGACAGGGGAAGAAATTCACCCCTCCACTTT. Its translation: CASSLDRGRNSPLHF.